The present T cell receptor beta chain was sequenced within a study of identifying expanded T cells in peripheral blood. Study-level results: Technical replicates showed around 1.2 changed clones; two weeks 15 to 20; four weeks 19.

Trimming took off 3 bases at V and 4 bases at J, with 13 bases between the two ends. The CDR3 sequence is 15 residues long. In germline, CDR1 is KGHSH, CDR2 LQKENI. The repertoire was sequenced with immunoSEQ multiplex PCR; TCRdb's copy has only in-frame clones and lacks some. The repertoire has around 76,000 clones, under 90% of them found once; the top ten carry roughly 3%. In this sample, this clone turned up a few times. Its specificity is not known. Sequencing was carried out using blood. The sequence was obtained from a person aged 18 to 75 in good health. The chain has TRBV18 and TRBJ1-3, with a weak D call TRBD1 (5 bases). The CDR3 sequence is CASSPGQSDGNTIYF. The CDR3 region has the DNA TGTGCCAGCTCACCCGGACAATCTGACGGAAACACCATATATTTT.